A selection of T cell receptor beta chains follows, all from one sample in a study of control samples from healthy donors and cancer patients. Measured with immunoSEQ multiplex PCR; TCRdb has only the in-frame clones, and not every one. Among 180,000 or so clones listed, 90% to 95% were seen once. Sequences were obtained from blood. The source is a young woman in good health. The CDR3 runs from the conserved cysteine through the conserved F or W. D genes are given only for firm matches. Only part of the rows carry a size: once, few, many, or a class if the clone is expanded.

DNA: TGTGCCACCAGCAGAGGACAGGGAGGCGAAAAACTGTTTTTT; CDR3: CATSRGQGGEKLFF; D: TRBD1; J: TRBJ1-4; size: once; V: TRBV15
DNA: TGTGCCAGCAGTGAAGGTCAGGAAAAACTGTTTTTT; CDR3: CASSEGQEKLFF; D: .; J: TRBJ1-4; size: .; V: TRBV2
DNA: TGTGCCAGTAGAAAGACAGGGGGCCCAGATACGCAGTATTTT; CDR3: CASRKTGGPDTQYF; D: TRBD1; J: TRBJ2-3; size: .; V: TRBV19
DNA: TGTGCCAGTAGTCAACAGTCCCTCTCCTACGAGCAGTACTTC; CDR3: CASSQQSLSYEQYF; D: .; J: TRBJ2-7; size: .; V: TRBV19
DNA: TGTGCCAGCAGTTTAGGTCCGTCAATCTCTGGAAACACCATATATTTT; CDR3: CASSLGPSISGNTIYF; D: .; J: TRBJ1-3; size: .; V: TRBV27
DNA: TGTGCCAGCAGTAGGGGACAGGGGGCCAATCAGCCCCAGCATTTT; CDR3: CASSRGQGANQPQHF; D: TRBD1; J: TRBJ1-5; size: .; V: TRBV28
DNA: TGTGCCAGCGACAGCCAGGGTTCTGGAAACACCATATATTTT; CDR3: CASDSQGSGNTIYF; D: .; J: TRBJ1-3; size: .; V: TRBV19
DNA: TGTGCCAGCAGACCCCAGACAGGAGTGAACACTGAAGCTTTCTTT; CDR3: CASRPQTGVNTEAFF; D: .; J: TRBJ1-1; size: .; V: TRBV6-5
DNA: TGTGCCAGCAGTTACACCCTGGGGGCCCAAGAGACCCAGTACTTC; CDR3: CASSYTLGAQETQYF; D: .; J: TRBJ2-5; size: .; V: TRBV6-2/TRBV6-3
DNA: TGTGCCAGCACCCCTTGGGGACAGGGAGGCTATGGCTACACCTTC; CDR3: CASTPWGQGGYGYTF; D: TRBD1; J: TRBJ1-2; size: .; V: TRBV5-4
DNA: TGTGCCAGCAGCGTAGCGGGGGGGGGCACAGATACGCAGTATTTT; CDR3: CASSVAGGGTDTQYF; D: TRBD2; J: TRBJ2-3; size: .; V: TRBV9
DNA: TGCGCCAGCAGCCAAGGGGAGGGTGCGAACACTGAAGCTTTCTTT; CDR3: CASSQGEGANTEAFF; D: .; J: TRBJ1-1; size: .; V: TRBV4-1
DNA: TGTGCCAGCAGCCTCAGTGCAGGGTCTAGCGGGAGGAGAAAGACCCAGTACTTC; CDR3: CASSLSAGSSGRRKTQYF; D: TRBD2; J: TRBJ2-5; size: .; V: TRBV28
DNA: TGTGCCAGCTCACCACAAGAGGGGGAGACCCAGTACTTC; CDR3: CASSPQEGETQYF; D: .; J: TRBJ2-5; size: .; V: TRBV18
DNA: TGTGCCAGCAGGCCGACCCAGAACACCGGGGAGCTGTTTTTT; CDR3: CASRPTQNTGELFF; D: .; J: TRBJ2-2; size: .; V: TRBV2
DNA: TGTGCCAGCTCACCGGGGGGGGTAAGCAATCAGCCCCAGCATTTT; CDR3: CASSPGGVSNQPQHF; D: .; J: TRBJ1-5; size: .; V: TRBV18
DNA: TGTGCCACCAGTGACCCCTCCGGCACAGATACGCAGTATTTT; CDR3: CATSDPSGTDTQYF; D: .; J: TRBJ2-3; size: .; V: TRBV24-1
DNA: TGTGCCAGCAGCGCTAGCGGGAGAGACTACAATGAGCAGTTCTTC; CDR3: CASSASGRDYNEQFF; D: TRBD2; J: TRBJ2-1; size: .; V: TRBV9
DNA: TGCAGCGTTGTCCTCGGGACAGGTGTTGAAAAACTGTTTTTT; CDR3: CSVVLGTGVEKLFF; D: TRBD1; J: TRBJ1-4; size: .; V: TRBV29-1
DNA: TGTGCCAGCAGTGAATCCAGCGGGGATGCCGGGGAGCTGTTTTTT; CDR3: CASSESSGDAGELFF; D: TRBD2; J: TRBJ2-2; size: .; V: TRBV6-1
DNA: TGTGCCAGTAGTATAGCCACCTATGGCTACACCTTC; CDR3: CASSIATYGYTF; D: .; J: TRBJ1-2; size: .; V: TRBV19
DNA: TGTGCCACCAGCAGAGATGGAGCGGGCCCGACAGATACGCAGTATTTT; CDR3: CATSRDGAGPTDTQYF; D: .; J: TRBJ2-3; size: .; V: TRBV15
DNA: TGTGCCAGCAGTACAGGGAACACCGGGGAGCTGTTTTTT; CDR3: CASSTGNTGELFF; D: .; J: TRBJ2-2; size: few; V: TRBV6-4
DNA: TGTGCCAGCAGTGAATGGGGTACAGCGAATAACTATGGCTACACCTTC; CDR3: CASSEWGTANNYGYTF; D: .; J: TRBJ1-2; size: .; V: TRBV25-1
DNA: TGTGCCTGGAGTGTAACCCGGAATGAGCAGTTCTTC; CDR3: CAWSVTRNEQFF; D: .; J: TRBJ2-1; size: .; V: TRBV30
DNA: TGCGCCAGCAGCATCCAGCCCCAGCATTTT; CDR3: CASSIQPQHF; D: .; J: TRBJ1-5; size: .; V: TRBV5-1
DNA: TGTGCCAGCAGCTTAGGACACCACCAAGAGACCCAGTACTTC; CDR3: CASSLGHHQETQYF; D: .; J: TRBJ2-5; size: once; V: TRBV7-6
DNA: TGTGCCAGCAGTTTATGGTTGGGTGGGGTCCTGAACACTGAAGCTTTCTTT; CDR3: CASSLWLGGVLNTEAFF; D: .; J: TRBJ1-1; size: .; V: TRBV28
DNA: TGTGCCAGCAGTTACTCGAGGCAGATTGCACCCCTCCACTTT; CDR3: CASSYSRQIAPLHF; D: .; J: TRBJ1-6; size: .; V: TRBV6-2/TRBV6-3
DNA: TGCGCCAGCAGCTTGTCGGGACAGGGATCTGGGGCCAACGTCCTGACTTTC; CDR3: CASSLSGQGSGANVLTF; D: TRBD1; J: TRBJ2-6; size: .; V: TRBV5-1
DNA: TGTGCCAGCAGCTTAGGGTCTGGGACTAGCGGGAGGGAGAACCCGTTCTTC; CDR3: CASSLGSGTSGRENPFF; D: TRBD2; J: TRBJ2-1; size: .; V: TRBV7-9
DNA: TGTGCCAGCAGCTCCGGACAGGGGATGAACACTGAAGCTTTCTTT; CDR3: CASSSGQGMNTEAFF; D: TRBD1; J: TRBJ1-1; size: .; V: TRBV7-3
DNA: TGCAGCGTTGATGGGGGGACGAACTATGGCTACACCTTC; CDR3: CSVDGGTNYGYTF; D: .; J: TRBJ1-2; size: .; V: TRBV29-1
DNA: TGTGCCACCGGACTATTCACCTACGAGCAGTACTTC; CDR3: CATGLFTYEQYF; D: .; J: TRBJ2-7; size: .; V: TRBV2
DNA: TGCGCCAGCAGTCTGTATAGCAATCAGCCCCAGCATTTT; CDR3: CASSLYSNQPQHF; D: .; J: TRBJ1-5; size: .; V: TRBV10-1
DNA: TGTGCCAGCAGTGAATGGACGGGAAACACTGAAGCTTTCTTT; CDR3: CASSEWTGNTEAFF; D: .; J: TRBJ1-1; size: .; V: TRBV25-1
DNA: TGTGCCAGCAGCTTACGGGGGCTTAGCACAGATACGCAGTATTTT; CDR3: CASSLRGLSTDTQYF; D: .; J: TRBJ2-3; size: .; V: TRBV7-2
DNA: TGTGCCACCAGTGATTTTTCGGACTACGAGCAGTACTTC; CDR3: CATSDFSDYEQYF; D: .; J: TRBJ2-7; size: .; V: TRBV24-1
DNA: TGTGCCAGCAGTTTTTCCAGCGGGAGGGGCTACAATGAGCAGTTCTTC; CDR3: CASSFSSGRGYNEQFF; D: TRBD2; J: TRBJ2-1; size: .; V: TRBV28
DNA: TGTGCCAGTAGTGTGGCATATGGCTACACCTTC; CDR3: CASSVAYGYTF; D: .; J: TRBJ1-2; size: .; V: TRBV19
DNA: TGTGCCAGCAGCCAAGAAGCGGGAGGAGGTTACAATGAGCAGTTCTTC; CDR3: CASSQEAGGGYNEQFF; D: TRBD2; J: TRBJ2-1; size: .; V: TRBV4-2
DNA: TGTGCCAGCAGCTTAGACAGGGGATGGGACACTGAAGCTTTCTTT; CDR3: CASSLDRGWDTEAFF; D: .; J: TRBJ1-1; size: .; V: TRBV11-2
DNA: TGTGCCAGCAGCCCTGCCGGGACAGGGGTGAGGGAAAAACTGTTTTTT; CDR3: CASSPAGTGVREKLFF; D: TRBD1; J: TRBJ1-4; size: .; V: TRBV27